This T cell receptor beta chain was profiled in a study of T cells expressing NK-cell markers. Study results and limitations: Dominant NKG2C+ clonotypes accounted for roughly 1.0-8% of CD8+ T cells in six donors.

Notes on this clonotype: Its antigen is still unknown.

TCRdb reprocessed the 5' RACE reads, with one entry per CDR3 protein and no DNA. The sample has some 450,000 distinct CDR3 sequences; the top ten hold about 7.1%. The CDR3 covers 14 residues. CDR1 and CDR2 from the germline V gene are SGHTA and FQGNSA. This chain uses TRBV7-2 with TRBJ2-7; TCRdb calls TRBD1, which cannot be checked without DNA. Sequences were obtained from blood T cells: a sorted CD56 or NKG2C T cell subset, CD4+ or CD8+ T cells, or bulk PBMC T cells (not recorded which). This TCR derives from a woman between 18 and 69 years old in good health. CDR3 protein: CASSNPGHYYEQYF.